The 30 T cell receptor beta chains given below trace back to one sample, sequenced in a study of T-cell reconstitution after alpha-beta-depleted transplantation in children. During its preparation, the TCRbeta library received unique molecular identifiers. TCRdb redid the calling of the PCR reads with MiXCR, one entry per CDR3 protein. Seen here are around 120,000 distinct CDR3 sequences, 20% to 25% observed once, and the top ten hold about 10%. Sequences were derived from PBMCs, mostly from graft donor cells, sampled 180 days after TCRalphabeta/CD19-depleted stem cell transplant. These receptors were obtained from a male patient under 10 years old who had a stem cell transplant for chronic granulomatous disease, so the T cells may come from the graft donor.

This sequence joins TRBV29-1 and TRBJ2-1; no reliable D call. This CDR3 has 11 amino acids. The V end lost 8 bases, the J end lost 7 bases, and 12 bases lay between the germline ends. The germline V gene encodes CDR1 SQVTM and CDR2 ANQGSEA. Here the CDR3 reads CSRVVVNEQFF. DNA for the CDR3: TGCAGCCGGGTGGTGGTTAATGAGCAGTTCTTC.

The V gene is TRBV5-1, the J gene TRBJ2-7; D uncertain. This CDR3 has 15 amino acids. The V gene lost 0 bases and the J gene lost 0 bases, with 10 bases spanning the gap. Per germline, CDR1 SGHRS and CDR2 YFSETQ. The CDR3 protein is CASSLDGPSSYEQYF. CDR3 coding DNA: TGCGCCAGCAGCTTGGACGGCCCTTCCTCCTACGAGCAGTACTTC.

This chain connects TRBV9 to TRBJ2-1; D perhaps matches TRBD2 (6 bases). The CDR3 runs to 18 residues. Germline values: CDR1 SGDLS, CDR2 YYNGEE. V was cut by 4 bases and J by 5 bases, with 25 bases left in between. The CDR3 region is CASSPGSLGRPLDNEQFF. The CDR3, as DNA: TGTGCCAGCAGCCCCGGGAGTTTAGGCCGACCTTTAGACAATGAGCAGTTCTTC. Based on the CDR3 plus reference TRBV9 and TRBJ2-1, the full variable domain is DSGVTQTPKHLITATGQRVTLRCSPRSGDLSVYWYQQSLDQGLQFLIQYYNGEERAKGNILERFSAQQFPDLHSELNLSSLELGDSALYFCASSPGSLGRPLDNEQFFGPGTRLTVL.

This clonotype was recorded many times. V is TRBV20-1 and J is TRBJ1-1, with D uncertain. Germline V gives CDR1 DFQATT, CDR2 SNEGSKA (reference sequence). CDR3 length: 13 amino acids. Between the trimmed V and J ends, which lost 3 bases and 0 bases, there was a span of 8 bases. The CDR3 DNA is TGCAGTGCTAGTGGGGAGTTGAACACTGAAGCTTTCTTT. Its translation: CSASGELNTEAFF.

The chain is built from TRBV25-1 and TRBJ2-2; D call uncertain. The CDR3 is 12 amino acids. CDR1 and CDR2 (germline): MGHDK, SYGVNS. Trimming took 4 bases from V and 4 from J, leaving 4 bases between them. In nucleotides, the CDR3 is TGTGCCAGCAGTGGCTCCACCGGGGAGCTGTTTTTT. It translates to CASSGSTGELFF.

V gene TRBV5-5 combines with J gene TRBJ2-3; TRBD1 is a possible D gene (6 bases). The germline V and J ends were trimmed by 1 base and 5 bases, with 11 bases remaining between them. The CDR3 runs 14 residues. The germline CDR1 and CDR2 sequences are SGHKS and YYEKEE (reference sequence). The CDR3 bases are TGTGCCAGCAGCTTGTTGGGGGCCCTAGATACGCAGTATTTT. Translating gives CASSLLGALDTQYF.

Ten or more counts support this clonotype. The CDR3 loop is CSAGGQTGTSYNEQFF. The DNA of the CDR3 is TGCAGTGCTGGGGGCCAGACAGGGACTTCCTACAATGAGCAGTTCTTC. The chain combines TRBV20-1 with TRBJ2-1, with D tentatively TRBD1 (7 bases). The ends were cut back, 5 bases at V and 1 base at J, with 18 bases in the middle. The length of the CDR3 is 16 residues. From germline, CDR1 is DFQATT and CDR2 SNEGSKA (reference sequence).

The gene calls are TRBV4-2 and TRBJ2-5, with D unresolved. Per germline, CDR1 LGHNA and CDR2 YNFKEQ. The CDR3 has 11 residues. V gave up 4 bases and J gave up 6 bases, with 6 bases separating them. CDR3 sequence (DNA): TGTGCCAGCAGCCTAGATCAGACCCAGTACTTC. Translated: CASSLDQTQYF.

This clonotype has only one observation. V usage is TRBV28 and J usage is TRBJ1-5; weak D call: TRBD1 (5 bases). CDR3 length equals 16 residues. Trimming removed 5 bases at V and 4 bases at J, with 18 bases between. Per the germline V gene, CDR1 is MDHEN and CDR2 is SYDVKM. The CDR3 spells CASSPGTDGVNQPQHF. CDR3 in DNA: TGTGCCAGCAGTCCTGGGACTGATGGAGTTAATCAGCCCCAGCATTTT.

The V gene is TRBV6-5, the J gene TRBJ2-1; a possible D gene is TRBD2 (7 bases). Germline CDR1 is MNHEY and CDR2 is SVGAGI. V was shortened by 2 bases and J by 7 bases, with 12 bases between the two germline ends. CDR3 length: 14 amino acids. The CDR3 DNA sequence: TGTGCCAGCAGTTACGGTGGGGGGGCAAATGAGCAGTTCTTC. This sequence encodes CASSYGGGANEQFF.

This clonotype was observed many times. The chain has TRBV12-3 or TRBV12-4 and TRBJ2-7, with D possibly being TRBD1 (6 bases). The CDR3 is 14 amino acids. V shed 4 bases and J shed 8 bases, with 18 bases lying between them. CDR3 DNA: TGTGCCAGCAGTTACCGTCGGACAGCCCTACAGCAGTACTTC. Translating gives CASSYRRTALQQYF.

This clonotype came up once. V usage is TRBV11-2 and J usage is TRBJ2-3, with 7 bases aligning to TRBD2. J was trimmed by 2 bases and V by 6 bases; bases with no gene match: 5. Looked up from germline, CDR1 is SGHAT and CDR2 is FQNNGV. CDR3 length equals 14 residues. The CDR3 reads CASSASGATDTQYF. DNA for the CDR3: TGTGCCAGCAGTGCAAGCGGGGCCACAGATACGCAGTATTTT.

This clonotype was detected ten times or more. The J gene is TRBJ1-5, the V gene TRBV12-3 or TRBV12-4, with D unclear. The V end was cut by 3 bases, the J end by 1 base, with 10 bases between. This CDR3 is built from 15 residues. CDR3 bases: TGTGCCAGCAGTTTCCTCCAGCGGAGCAATCAGCCCCAGCATTTT. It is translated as CASSFLQRSNQPQHF.

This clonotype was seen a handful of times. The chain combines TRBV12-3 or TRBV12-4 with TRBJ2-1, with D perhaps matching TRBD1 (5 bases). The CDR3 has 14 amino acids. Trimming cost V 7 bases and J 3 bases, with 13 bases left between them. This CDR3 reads CASKRLQGYNEQFF. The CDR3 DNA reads TGTGCCAGCAAACGACTCCAGGGCTACAATGAGCAGTTCTTC.

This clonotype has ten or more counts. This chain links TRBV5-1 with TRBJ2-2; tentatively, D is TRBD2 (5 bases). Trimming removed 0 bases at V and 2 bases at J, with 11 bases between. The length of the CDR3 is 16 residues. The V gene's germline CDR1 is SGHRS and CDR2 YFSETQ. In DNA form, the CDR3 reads TGCGCCAGCAGCTTGGGAAGCACTAGTAACACCGGGGAGCTGTTTTTT. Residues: CASSLGSTSNTGELFF.

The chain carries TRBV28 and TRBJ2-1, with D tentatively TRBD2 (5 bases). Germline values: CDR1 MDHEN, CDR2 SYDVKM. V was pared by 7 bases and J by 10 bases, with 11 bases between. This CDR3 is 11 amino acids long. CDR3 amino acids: CASTHPGEQFF. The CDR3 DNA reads TGTGCCAGCACCCACCCGGGGGAGCAGTTCTTC.

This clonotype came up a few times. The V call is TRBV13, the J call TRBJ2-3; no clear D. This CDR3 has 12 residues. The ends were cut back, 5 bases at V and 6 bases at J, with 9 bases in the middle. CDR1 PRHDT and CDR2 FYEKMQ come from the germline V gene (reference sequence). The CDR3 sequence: CASSQYIDTQYF. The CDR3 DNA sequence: TGTGCCAGCAGCCAATACATTGATACGCAGTATTTT.

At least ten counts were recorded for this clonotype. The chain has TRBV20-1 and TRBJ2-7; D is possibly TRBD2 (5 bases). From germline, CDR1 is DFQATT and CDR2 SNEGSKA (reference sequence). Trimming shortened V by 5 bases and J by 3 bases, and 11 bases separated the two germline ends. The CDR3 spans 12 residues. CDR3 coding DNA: TGCAGTGCTCAATCAGCGGTCTACGAGCAGTACTTC. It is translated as CSAQSAVYEQYF.

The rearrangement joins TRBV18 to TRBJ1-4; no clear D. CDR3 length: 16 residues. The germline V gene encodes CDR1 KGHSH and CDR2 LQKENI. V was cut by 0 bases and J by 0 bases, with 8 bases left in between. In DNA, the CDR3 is TGTGCCAGCTCACCACCGGAGTCCGCAACTAATGAAAAACTGTTTTTT. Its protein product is CASSPPESATNEKLFF.

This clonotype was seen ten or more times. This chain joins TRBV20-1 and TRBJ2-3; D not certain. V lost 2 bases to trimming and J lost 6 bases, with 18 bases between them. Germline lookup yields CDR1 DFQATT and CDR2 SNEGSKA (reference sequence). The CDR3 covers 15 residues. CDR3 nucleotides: TGCAGTGCTAGATCTGGGGATGAGGCACGGGATACGCAGTATTTT. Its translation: CSARSGDEARDTQYF.

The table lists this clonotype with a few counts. CDR3 DNA sequence: TGTGCCAGCACTGATGGACTAGCGGGAGCCTACAATGAGCAGTTCTTC. Translation: CASTDGLAGAYNEQFF. The chain recombines TRBV6-2 or TRBV6-3 with TRBJ2-1; 13 positions agree with TRBD2. The CDR3 consists of 16 residues. V dropped 7 bases and J dropped 2; count of bases not matched to a gene: 5. CDR1 is MNHEY, CDR2 SVGEGT, per germline.

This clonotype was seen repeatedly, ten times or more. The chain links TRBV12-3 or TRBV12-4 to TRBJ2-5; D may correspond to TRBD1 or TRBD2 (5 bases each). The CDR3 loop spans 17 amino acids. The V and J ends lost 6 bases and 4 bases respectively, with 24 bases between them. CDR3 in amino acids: CASRGPYGTPEGETQYF. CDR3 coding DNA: TGTGCCAGCAGAGGCCCCTACGGGACCCCCGAAGGAGAGACCCAGTACTTC.

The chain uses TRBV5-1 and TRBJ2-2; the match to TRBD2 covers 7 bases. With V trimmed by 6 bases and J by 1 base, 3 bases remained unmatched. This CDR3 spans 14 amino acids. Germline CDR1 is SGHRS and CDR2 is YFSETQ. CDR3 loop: CASTPSGNTGELFF. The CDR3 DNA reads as TGCGCCAGCACCCCTAGCGGGAACACCGGGGAGCTGTTTTTT. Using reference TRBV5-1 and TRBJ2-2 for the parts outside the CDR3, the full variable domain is KAGVTQTPRYLIKTRGQQVTLSCSPISGHRSVSWYQQTPGQGLQFLFEYFSETQRNKGNFPGRFSGRQFSNSRSEMNVSTLELGDSALYLCASTPSGNTGELFFGEGSRLTVL.

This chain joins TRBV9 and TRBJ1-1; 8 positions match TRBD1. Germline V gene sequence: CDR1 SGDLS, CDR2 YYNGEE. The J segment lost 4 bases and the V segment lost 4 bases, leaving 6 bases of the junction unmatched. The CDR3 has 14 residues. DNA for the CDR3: TGTGCCAGCAGCAACGGACAGGGTGGCACTGAAGCTTTCTTT. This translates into CASSNGQGGTEAFF.

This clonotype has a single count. CDR3 in amino acids: CASSLFVQETQYF. The CDR3 nucleotides read TGTGCCAGCAGTTTGTTTGTACAAGAGACCCAGTACTTC. The gene calls are TRBV12-3 or TRBV12-4 and TRBJ2-5; no clear D gene. Trimming shortened V by 3 bases and J by 2 bases, and 7 bases separated the two germline ends. CDR3 length: 13 residues.

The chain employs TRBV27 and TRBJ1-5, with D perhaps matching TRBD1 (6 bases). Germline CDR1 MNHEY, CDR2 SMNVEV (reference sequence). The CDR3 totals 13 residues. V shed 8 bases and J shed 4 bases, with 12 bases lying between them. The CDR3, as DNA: TGTGCCAGCCGCCGGGACATAAATCAGCCCCAGCATTTT. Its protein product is CASRRDINQPQHF.

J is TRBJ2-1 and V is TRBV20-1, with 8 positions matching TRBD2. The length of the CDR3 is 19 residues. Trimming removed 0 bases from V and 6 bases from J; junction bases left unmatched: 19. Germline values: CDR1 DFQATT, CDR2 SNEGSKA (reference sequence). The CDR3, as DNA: TGCAGTGCTAGAGAGCGGGAGGAACCGATGGTCATTCGGGGCAATGAGCAGTTCTTC. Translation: CSAREREEPMVIRGNEQFF.

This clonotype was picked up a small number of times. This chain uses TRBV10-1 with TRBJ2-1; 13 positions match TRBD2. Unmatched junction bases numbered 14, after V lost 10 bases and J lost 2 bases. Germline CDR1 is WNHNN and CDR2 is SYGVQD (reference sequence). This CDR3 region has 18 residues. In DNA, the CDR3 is TGCGCCACCAACCCTGGACTAGCGGGAGAATTAACCTACAATGAGCAGTTCTTC. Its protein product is CATNPGLAGELTYNEQFF.

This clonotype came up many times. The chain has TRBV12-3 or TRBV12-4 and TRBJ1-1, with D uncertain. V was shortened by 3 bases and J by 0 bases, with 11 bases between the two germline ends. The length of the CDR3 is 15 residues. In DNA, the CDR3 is TGTGCCAGCAGTTTCCCGGGCTACTTGAACACTGAAGCTTTCTTT. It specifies CASSFPGYLNTEAFF.

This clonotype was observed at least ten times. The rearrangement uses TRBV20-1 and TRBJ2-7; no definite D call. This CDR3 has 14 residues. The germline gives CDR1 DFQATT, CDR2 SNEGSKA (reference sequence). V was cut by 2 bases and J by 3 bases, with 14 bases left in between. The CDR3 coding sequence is TGCAGTGCTAGACCCCCCAAGAAGATCTACGAGCAGTACTTC. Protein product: CSARPPKKIYEQYF.